This TCR beta chain was observed in a study of radiotherapy plus CTLA-4 blockade in lung cancer. For the study at large: Disease control was present in 30% to 40% of patients, and objective responses in approximately 20%.

Chemo-refractory metastatic non-small-cell lung cancer patients received focal radiation with ipilimumab CTLA-4 blockade. As regards this clone: Its antigen is not identified.

The protocol was immunoSEQ multiplex PCR, while the TCRdb copy is restricted to in-frame clones and leaves out a portion. The table lists about 120,000 clones, approximately 90% of them singletons. Germline CDR1 reads KGHSH; CDR2 reads LQKENI. The CDR3 runs to 13 residues. The J segment lost 7 bases and the V segment lost 3 bases, leaving 1 base of the junction unmatched. Study results and limitations: In blood, early T cell clone dynamics reportedly predicted response best, together with interferon-beta. There was expansion of tumor-derived TCR clones in blood after radiotherapy plus ipilimumab.

Source: peripheral blood, taken from a patient treated with radiotherapy plus ipilimumab. The gene calls are TRBV18 and TRBJ1-2, with 11 bases aligning to TRBD1. The origin of this receptor is a human donor with non-small cell lung cancer that progressed on radiotherapy plus ipilimumab. Here the CDR3 DNA reads TGTGCCAGCTCACCCGGGACAGGGGGTGGCTACACCTTC. Its protein product is CASSPGTGGGYTF.